Many counts were recorded for the clone carrying this TCR beta chain. The antigen is not known. Construction of the TCRbeta library involved unique molecular identifiers. TCRdb reprocessed the PCR reads via MiXCR and lists one record per CDR3 protein. The sample holds around 440,000 distinct CDR3 sequences, about 11% seen once. This sample is drawn from a study of T-cell reconstitution after alpha-beta-depleted transplantation in children. The study, taken as a whole, reports: Where alpha-beta T cells came from about two months after transplant was reportedly several hundred expanded graft clones. Diversity and T-cell counts at one year after transplant derived mostly from new T cells.

Germline values: CDR1 MDHEN, CDR2 SYDVKM. The CDR3 is 14 amino acids. With 5 bases removed from V and 2 bases from J, the gap between germline ends came to 12 bases. This sequence originates from a child under 10 years old with inherited bone marrow failure, due to receive a stem cell transplant. The sample here was PBMCs, taken before TCRalphabeta/CD19-depleted stem cell transplant. The chain carries TRBV28 and TRBJ1-2; D call uncertain. CDR3 sequence (DNA): TGTGCCAGCAGTGCCGGGCCCCGCAACTATGGCTACACCTTC. Its translation is CASSAGPRNYGYTF.